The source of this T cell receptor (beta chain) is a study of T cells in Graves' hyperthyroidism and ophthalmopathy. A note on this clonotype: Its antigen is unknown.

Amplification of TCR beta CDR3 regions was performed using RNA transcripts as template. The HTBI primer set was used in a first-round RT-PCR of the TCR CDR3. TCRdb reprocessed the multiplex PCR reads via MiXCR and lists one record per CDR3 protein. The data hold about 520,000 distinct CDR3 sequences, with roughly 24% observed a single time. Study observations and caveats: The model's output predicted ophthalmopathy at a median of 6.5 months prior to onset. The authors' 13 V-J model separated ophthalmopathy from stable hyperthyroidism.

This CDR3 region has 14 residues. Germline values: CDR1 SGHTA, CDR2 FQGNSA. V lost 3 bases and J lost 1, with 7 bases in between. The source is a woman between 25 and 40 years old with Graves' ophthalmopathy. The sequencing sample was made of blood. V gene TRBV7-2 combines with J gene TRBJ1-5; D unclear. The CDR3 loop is CASSFGRSNQPQHF. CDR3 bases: TGTGCCAGCAGCTTCGGGCGGAGCAATCAGCCCCAGCATTTT. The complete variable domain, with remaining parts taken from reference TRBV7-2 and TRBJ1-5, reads GAGVSQSPSNKVTEKGKDVELRCDPISGHTALYWYRQSLGQGLEFLIYFQGNSAPDKSGLPSDRFSAERTGGSVSTLTIQRTQQEDSAVYLCASSFGRSNQPQHFGDGTRLSIL.